Listed below are T cell receptor beta chains from one sample, sequenced in a study of naive and memory T cell subsets. TCRdb passed the 5' RACE reads through MiXCR, listing each CDR3 protein once. The sample includes 55,000 to 70,000 distinct CDR3 sequences, 6.5% to 8.5% of them seen just once. These receptors were obtained from a female donor in good health. The CDR3 runs from the conserved cysteine through the conserved F or W. Each record gives: J gene, V gene, clone size, D gene, CDR3 DNA, CDR3 protein. The D gene is left open where the match is weak. Not every row has a clone size; where given, it reads once, few, many or a size class.

>TRBJ1-2|TRBV19|few|NA
TGTGCCAGTAGTATAGTATTGTCTACTCCAGGGGACCCCTATGGCTACACCTTC
CASSIVLSTPGDPYGYTF
>TRBJ2-1|TRBV24-1|few|NA
TGTGCCACCAGTGGGGGGGACCACACCTACAATGAGCAGTTCTTC
CATSGGDHTYNEQFF
>TRBJ2-3|TRBV20-1|NA|NA
TGCAGTGCTAGAGGAGGAACAGATACGCAGTATTTT
CSARGGTDTQYF
>TRBJ2-5|TRBV7-2|NA|NA
TGTGCCAGCACCACAGACTGGTCCCAAGAGACCCAGTACTTC
CASTTDWSQETQYF
>TRBJ2-3|TRBV20-1|many|NA
TGCAGTGCACGTCAGGACACAGATACGCAGTATTTT
CSARQDTDTQYF
>TRBJ2-2|TRBV6-2/TRBV6-3|few|NA
TGTGCCAGCAGTTACGCCTACCTAAACACCGGGGAGCTGTTTTTT
CASSYAYLNTGELFF
>TRBJ2-1|TRBV4-3|NA|NA
TGCGCCAGCAGCCAAGAAAGGACGCCGTGGGATGAGCAGTTCTTC
CASSQERTPWDEQFF
>TRBJ2-7|TRBV4-1|NA|NA
TGCGCCAGCAGCCAAAGTACGGCGGGGGCCGCCTACGAGCAGTACTTC
CASSQSTAGAAYEQYF
>TRBJ1-2|TRBV4-1|many|NA
TGCGCCAGCAGCCAATATTCGGGGGCTTTGGGTTACTATGGCTACACCTTC
CASSQYSGALGYYGYTF
>TRBJ2-2|TRBV7-9|few|NA
TGTGCCAGCAGCTCTCGCTTGACCGGGGAGCTGTTTTTT
CASSSRLTGELFF
>TRBJ1-2|TRBV14|NA|NA
TGTGCCAGCAGCCAAGTGGCTTCATCATATGGCTACACCTTC
CASSQVASSYGYTF
>TRBJ1-5|TRBV12-3/TRBV12-4|few|TRBD1
TGTGCCAGCAGGACCGAGGGGGCTCATCAGCCCCAGCATTTT
CASRTEGAHQPQHF
>TRBJ1-1|TRBV6-5|NA|NA
TGTGCCAGCAGGAGCGGGGGTCGGTACACTGAAGCTTTCTTT
CASRSGGRYTEAFF
>TRBJ1-1|TRBV20-1|many|NA
TGCAGTGCTATTCCACAGCCTCTAGATGAAGCTTTCTTT
CSAIPQPLDEAFF
>TRBJ2-7|TRBV20-1|few|TRBD1
TGCAGTGCTCTCGCCGGGACAGCTTACGAGCAGTACTTC
CSALAGTAYEQYF
>TRBJ2-1|TRBV9|NA|TRBD2
TGTGCCAGCAGCGTAGAGGCTAGCGGGGTAATTGAGCAGTTCTTC
CASSVEASGVIEQFF
>TRBJ1-6|TRBV6-6|few|NA
TGTGCCAGCAGTTTAATTAGGGCGAATTCACCCCTCCACTTT
CASSLIRANSPLHF
>TRBJ1-6|TRBV27|many|NA
TGTGCCAGCAGTTCCCAACAGCTATCAAATTCACCCCTCCACTTT
CASSSQQLSNSPLHF
>TRBJ1-2|TRBV20-1|few|NA
TGCAGTGCTATGAACTTTCAGGGCGACTATGGCTACACCTTC
CSAMNFQGDYGYTF
>TRBJ1-1|TRBV20-1|many|NA
TGCAGTGCTAGAGATCAGGGTCTGGGTGAAGCTTTCTTT
CSARDQGLGEAFF
>TRBJ1-1|TRBV6-1|many|TRBD1
TGTGCCAGCAGCGGACAGGCGAACACTGAAGCTTTCTTT
CASSGQANTEAFF
>TRBJ1-5|TRBV30|NA|NA
TGTGCCTGGAGTCTTACCGTCAATCAGCCCCAGCATTTT
CAWSLTVNQPQHF
>TRBJ1-1|TRBV14|few|NA
TGTGCCAGCAGGGAGATTACACTGACTGAAGCTTTCTTT
CASREITLTEAFF
>TRBJ1-2|TRBV6-5|few|NA
TGTGCCAGCAGTTACTCCCGGACGGTGAACTATGGCTACACCTTC
CASSYSRTVNYGYTF
>TRBJ1-4|TRBV5-4|few|TRBD1
TGTGCCAGCAGTACGGGACAGGGCTATGAAAAACTGTTTTTT
CASSTGQGYEKLFF
>TRBJ1-1|TRBV6-6|many|NA
TGTGCCAGCAGCCACATCACCGGGGCCGAAGCTTTCTTT
CASSHITGAEAFF
>TRBJ1-2|TRBV6-5|few|NA
TGTGCCAGCAGTTCACAAGGGATAGGGAACTATGGCTACACCTTC
CASSSQGIGNYGYTF
>TRBJ2-3|TRBV12-3/TRBV12-4|NA|TRBD2
TGTGCCAGCAGTTGGGGACTAGGGGAAAACACAGATACGCAGTATTTT
CASSWGLGENTDTQYF
>TRBJ2-2|TRBV19|many|TRBD1
TGTGCCAGTAGTATTGCTAACCCATACAGGGGGCCCGGGGAGCTGTTTTTT
CASSIANPYRGPGELFF
>TRBJ2-1|TRBV29-1|many|NA
TGCAGCGTTGGAAGGCGGGACCGCTCCTACAATGAGCAGTTCTTC
CSVGRRDRSYNEQFF
>TRBJ1-2|TRBV20-1|many|TRBD1
TGCAGTGCTAGAGAAGACAGGGACTATGGCTACACCTTC
CSAREDRDYGYTF
>TRBJ1-1|TRBV7-9|many|NA
TGTGCCAGCAGCTTAGGGCCAGGAGCTTTCTTT
CASSLGPGAFF